This T cell receptor beta chain was documented in a study of CD8+ T cells in alopecia areata. Noted treatment: oral pan-JAK inhibitor, 5-10 mg twice daily. The CDR3 consists of 15 residues. Germline V gives CDR1 SQVTM, CDR2 ANQGSEA. The V segment lost 2 bases and the J segment 3 bases; nucleotides outside the gene matches: 6. RNA, once extracted, was reverse transcribed into cDNA for use as the sequencing template. The data were produced by immunoSEQ multiplex PCR, yet TCRdb's version contains in-frame clones alone and is incomplete. The sample has 170,000 or so clones, 50% to 65% seen once. The source of this sequence is a human donor with alopecia areata. V and J are TRBV29-1 and TRBJ2-1; 8 nucleotides line up with TRBD2. Sequenced here: CD8+ T cells sorted from blood, sampled at week 24, from a patient treated with tofacitinib. The CDR3 reads CSVELPGGHYNEQFF. CDR3 in DNA: TGCAGCGTTGAACTACCGGGGGGGCACTACAATGAGCAGTTCTTC.